This T cell receptor (beta chain) was identified during a study of cytomegalovirus exposure and HLA in healthy donors. Notes on the study in general: Presence/absence analyses supposed approximately even sequencing depth among donors. TCR sequences were mostly rare, though some public TCRs occurred in many donors.

Note on this clone: Its specificity is unknown.

PCR involved 60 Vbeta and 13 Jbeta primers. Profiling relied on immunoSEQ multiplex PCR, and the TCRdb table lists in-frame clones only, not all of them. Of around 160,000 clones in the sample, 65% to 80% were seen once. Among the donors, all were healthy bone marrow donors. The source is a middle-aged woman in good health and CMV-seropositive. The specimen sequenced was PBMCs.

The CDR3 here is CASSSFYNEQFF. The CDR3 DNA sequence: TGTGCCAGCAGTTCCTTCTACAATGAGCAGTTCTTC. The chain employs TRBV27 and TRBJ2-1; no reliable D call. The CDR3 has 12 residues. Germline CDR1 and CDR2: MNHEY and SMNVEV (reference sequence). The germline V and J ends were trimmed by 4 bases and 3 bases, with 4 bases remaining between them.